A single sample gave rise to the 11 T cell receptor beta chains below, sequenced in a study of regulatory T cells in long-lasting Graves disease. Specified time point: newly diagnosed GD, antithyroid drugs for less than 3 months. Following extraction of RNA from PBMCs, that RNA was used to make the TCR library. Investigators prepared the TCR beta libraries by applying iRepertoire HTBI primers and Arm-PCR of CDR3 regions. Each CDR3 protein is one row after TCRdb ran MiXCR on the multiplex PCR reads. The repertoire includes some 370,000 distinct CDR3 sequences, 10% to 15% of them detected once, and around 18% sits in the top ten. The same specimen was also included in a second study, on T cells in Graves' hyperthyroidism and ophthalmopathy.

Specimen: peripheral blood mononuclear cells (PBMCs), collected at new diagnosis, from a patient treated with antithyroid drugs. These receptors originate from a woman aged 18-29 years with Graves disease.

The V and J genes are TRBV5-1 and TRBJ1-5; no definite D call. Germline CDR1 SGHRS, CDR2 YFSETQ. V gave up 4 bases and J gave up 6 bases, with 11 bases separating them. CDR3 length: 13 amino acids. DNA of the CDR3: TGCGCCAGCAGCCCGGACCCAAGTCAGCCCCAGCATTTT. Translating gives CASSPDPSQPQHF. Looking up the rest from reference TRBV5-1 and TRBJ1-5 gives the full variable domain: KAGVTQTPRYLIKTRGQQVTLSCSPISGHRSVSWYQQTPGQGLQFLFEYFSETQRNKGNFPGRFSGRQFSNSRSEMNVSTLELGDSALYLCASSPDPSQPQHFGDGTRLSIL.

This clonotype was recorded many times. The V gene is TRBV6-5, the J gene TRBJ1-1; D is unresolved. From germline, CDR1 is MNHEY and CDR2 SVGAGI. V shed 3 bases and J shed 0 bases, with 17 bases lying between them. The CDR3 spans 17 residues. CDR3: CASSYARWRTLNTEAFF. CDR3 sequence (DNA): TGTGCCAGCAGTTATGCCCGATGGCGGACTTTGAACACTGAAGCTTTCTTT.

The sample holds many counts of this clonotype. The chain employs TRBV7-9 and TRBJ2-7; 7 bases line up with TRBD1. This CDR3 region has 14 residues. Germline values: CDR1 SEHNR, CDR2 FQNEAQ (reference sequence). The V segment lost 1 base and the J segment 5 bases; nucleotides outside the gene matches: 5. The CDR3 spells CASSLGQGSHEQYV. The CDR3 nucleotides are TGTGCCAGCAGCTTAGGACAGGGTTCCCACGAGCAGTACGTC.

The CDR3, as DNA: TGTGCCAGCAGGACAGGTCTCTCTGGGGCCAACGTCCTGACTTTC. This encodes CASRTGLSGANVLTF. The chain links TRBV13 to TRBJ2-6, with a tentative D call TRBD1 (6 bases). Deletions cut 6 bases from V and 0 bases from J, with 9 bases between. The CDR3 is made up of 15 amino acids. From germline, CDR1 is PRHDT and CDR2 FYEKMQ (reference sequence).

Concerning this clonotype: A much larger clone lies one base from this, so it may be a read error. Likely a read error: the CDR3 ends without its conserved phenylalanine or tryptophan. The CDR3 spells CASSFLAGGSGEQYS. DNA for the CDR3: TGTGCCAGCAGCTTCTTAGCGGGAGGGTCCGGCGAGCAGTACTCC. The rearrangement links TRBV7-2 to TRBJ2-7; 11 bases fit TRBD2. Germline CDR1 and CDR2: SGHTA and FQGNSA. V lost 3 bases and J lost 6; bases outside the gene matches: 7. This CDR3 has 15 amino acids.

In its sample, this clonotype was seen a few times. CDR3: CASIPGQATNYGYTF. In DNA form, the CDR3 reads TGTGCCAGTATTCCGGGACAGGCTACTAACTATGGCTACACCTTC. This chain links TRBV19 with TRBJ1-2; 8 bases are a match to TRBD1. With V trimmed by 7 bases and J by 0 bases, 7 bases remained unmatched. The CDR3 consists of 15 residues. Germline assignment: CDR1 LNHDA and CDR2 SQIVND (reference sequence).

The rearrangement uses TRBV4-2 and TRBJ2-5, with D unclear. Looked up from germline, CDR1 is LGHNA and CDR2 is YNFKEQ. The CDR3 has 12 amino acids. V lost 2 bases and J 5 bases, leaving 6 bases between the germline ends. The CDR3, as DNA: TGTGCCAGCAGCCAACCGACGGAGACCCAGTACTTC. It is translated as CASSQPTETQYF.

This clonotype was counted many times. The chain joins TRBV7-9 to TRBJ1-2, with TRBD1 matching over 7 bases. The trim removed 0 bases at V and 3 bases at J, leaving 10 bases unmatched. CDR3 length equals 17 residues. CDR1 and CDR2 (germline): SEHNR, FQNEAQ (reference sequence). The CDR3 DNA reads TGTGCCAGCAGCTTAGCGAGGACAGGTATGCAAGACTATGGCTACACCTTC. Translated, it gives CASSLARTGMQDYGYTF.

This clonotype was found many times. The chain combines TRBV6-1 with TRBJ2-2; D remains unclear. V lost 4 bases and J lost 2, with 11 bases in between. Germline V CDR1 and CDR2: MNHNS, SASEGT. The CDR3 is 15 amino acids. CDR3 sequence (DNA): TGTGCCAGCAGTGTATTTGCGGCAAACACCGGGGAGCTGTTTTTT. Protein product: CASSVFAANTGELFF.

This clonotype was seen many times. V gene TRBV28 combines with J gene TRBJ1-1; 9 nucleotides line up with TRBD1. The CDR3 has 13 residues. V shed 6 bases, J shed 4 bases, and the junction held 3 bases outside the gene matches. Germline values: CDR1 MDHEN, CDR2 SYDVKM. The CDR3 DNA is TGTGCCAGCAGCCACAGGGGGCTCACTGAAGCTTTCTTT. Translated, it gives CASSHRGLTEAFF.

This clonotype was counted many times. The chain employs TRBV12-3 or TRBV12-4 and TRBJ2-1; TRBD2 aligns across 10 bases. The CDR3 is 15 amino acids. V trimming: 6 bases; J trimming: 7 bases; junction bases outside the gene matches: 9. The CDR3 is CASSLAGDPMNEQFF. The CDR3 DNA follows: TGTGCCAGCAGCCTAGCGGGAGACCCGATGAATGAGCAGTTCTTC.